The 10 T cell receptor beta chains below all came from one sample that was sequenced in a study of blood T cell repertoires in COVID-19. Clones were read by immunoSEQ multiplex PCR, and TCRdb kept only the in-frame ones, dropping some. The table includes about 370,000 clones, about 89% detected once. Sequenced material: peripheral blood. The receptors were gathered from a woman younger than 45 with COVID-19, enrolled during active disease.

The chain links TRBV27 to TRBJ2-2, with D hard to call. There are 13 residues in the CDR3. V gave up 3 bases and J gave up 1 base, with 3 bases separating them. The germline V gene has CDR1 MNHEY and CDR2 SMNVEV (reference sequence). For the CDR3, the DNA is TGTGCCAGCAGTTTTCAGAACACCGGGGAGCTGTTTTTT. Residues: CASSFQNTGELFF.

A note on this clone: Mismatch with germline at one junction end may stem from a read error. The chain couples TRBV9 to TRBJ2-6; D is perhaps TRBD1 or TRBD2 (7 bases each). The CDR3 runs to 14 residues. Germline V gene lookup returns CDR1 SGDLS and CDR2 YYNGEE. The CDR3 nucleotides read TGTGCCCGCAGGGGGGGTTCTGGGGCCAACGTCCTGACTTTC. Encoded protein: CARRGGSGANVLTF.

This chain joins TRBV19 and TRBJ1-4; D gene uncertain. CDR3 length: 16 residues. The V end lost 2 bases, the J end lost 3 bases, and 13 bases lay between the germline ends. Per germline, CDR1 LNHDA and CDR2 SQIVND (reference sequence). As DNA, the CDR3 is TGTGCCAGTAGTATAATTACTACCGTGCCTAATGAAAAACTGTTTTTT. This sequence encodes CASSIITTVPNEKLFF.

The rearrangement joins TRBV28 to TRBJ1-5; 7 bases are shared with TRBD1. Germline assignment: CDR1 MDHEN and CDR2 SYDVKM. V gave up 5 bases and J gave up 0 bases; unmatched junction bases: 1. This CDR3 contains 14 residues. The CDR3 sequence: CASSGTASNQPQHF. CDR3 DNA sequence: TGTGCCAGCAGTGGGACAGCTAGCAATCAGCCCCAGCATTTT.

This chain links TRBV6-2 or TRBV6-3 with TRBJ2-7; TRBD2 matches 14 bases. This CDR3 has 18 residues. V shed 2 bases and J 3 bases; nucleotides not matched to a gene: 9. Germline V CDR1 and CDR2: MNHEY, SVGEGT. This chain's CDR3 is CASSYDSLGTSGSYEQYV. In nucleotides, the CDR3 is TGTGCCAGCAGTTACGACAGTCTAGGGACTAGCGGGAGCTACGAGCAGTACGTC.

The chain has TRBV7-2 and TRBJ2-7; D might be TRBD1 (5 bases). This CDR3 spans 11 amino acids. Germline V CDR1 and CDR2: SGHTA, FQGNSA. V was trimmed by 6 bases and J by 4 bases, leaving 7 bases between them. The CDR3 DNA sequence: TGTGCCAGCAGGGACAAATACGAGCAGTACTTC. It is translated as CASRDKYEQYF.

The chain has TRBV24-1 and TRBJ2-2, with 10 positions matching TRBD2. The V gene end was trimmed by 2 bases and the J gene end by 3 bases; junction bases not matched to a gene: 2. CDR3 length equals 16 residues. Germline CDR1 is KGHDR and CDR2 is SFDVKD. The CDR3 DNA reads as TGTGCCACCAGTGATTCTAGCGGGAGTGACACCGGGGAGCTGTTTTTT. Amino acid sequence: CATSDSSGSDTGELFF.

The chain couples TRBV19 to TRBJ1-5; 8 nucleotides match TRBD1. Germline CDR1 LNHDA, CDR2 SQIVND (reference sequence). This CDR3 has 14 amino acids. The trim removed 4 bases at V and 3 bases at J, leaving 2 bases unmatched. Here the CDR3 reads CASSKTGDNQPQHF. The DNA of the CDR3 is TGTGCCAGTAGTAAGACAGGGGACAATCAGCCCCAGCATTTT.

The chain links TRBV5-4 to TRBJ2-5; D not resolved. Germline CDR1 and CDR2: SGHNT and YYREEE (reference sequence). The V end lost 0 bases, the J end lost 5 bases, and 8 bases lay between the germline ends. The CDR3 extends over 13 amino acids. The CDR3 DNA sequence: TGTGCCAGCAGCTTGGCGGGTTTGGAGACCCAGTACTTC. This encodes CASSLAGLETQYF.

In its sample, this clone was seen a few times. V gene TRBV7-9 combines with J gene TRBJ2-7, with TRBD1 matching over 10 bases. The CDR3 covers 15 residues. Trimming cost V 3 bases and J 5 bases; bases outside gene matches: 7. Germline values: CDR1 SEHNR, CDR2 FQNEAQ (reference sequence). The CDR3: CASSFSGTGVDEQYF. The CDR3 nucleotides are TGTGCCAGCAGCTTCAGCGGGACAGGGGTCGACGAGCAGTACTTC.